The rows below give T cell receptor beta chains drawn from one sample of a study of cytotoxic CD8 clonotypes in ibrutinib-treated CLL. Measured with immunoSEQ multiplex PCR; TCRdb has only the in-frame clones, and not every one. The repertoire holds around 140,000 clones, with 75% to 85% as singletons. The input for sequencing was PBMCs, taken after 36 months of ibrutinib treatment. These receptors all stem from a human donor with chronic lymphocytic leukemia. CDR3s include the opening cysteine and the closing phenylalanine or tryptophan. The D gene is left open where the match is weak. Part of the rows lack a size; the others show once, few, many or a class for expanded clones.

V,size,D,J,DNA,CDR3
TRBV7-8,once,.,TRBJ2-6,TGTGCCAGCAGCCCCGGACAAAGCTCTGGGGCCAACGTCCTGACTTTC,CASSPGQSSGANVLTF
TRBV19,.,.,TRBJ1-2,TGTGCCAGTATGGGAAACCGGGACGGAGACGCCTATGGCTACACCTTC,CASMGNRDGDAYGYTF
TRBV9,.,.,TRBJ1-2,TGTGCCAGCAGCCTTAGACAAACGTACACTAACTATGGCTACACCTTC,CASSLRQTYTNYGYTF
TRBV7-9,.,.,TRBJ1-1,TGTGCCAGCAGCGCCCCGGGACCGATGAACACTGAAGCTTTCTTT,CASSAPGPMNTEAFF
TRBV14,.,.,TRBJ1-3,TGTGCCAGCAGCCCCCTTGGTCCACGCTCTGGAAACACCATATATTTT,CASSPLGPRSGNTIYF
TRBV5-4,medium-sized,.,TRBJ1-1,TGTGCCAGCAGCTTTGGATCGAGGGGAGGGCGCACTGAAGCTTTCTTT,CASSFGSRGGRTEAFF
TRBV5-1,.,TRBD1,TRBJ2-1,TGCGCCAGCAGCTTAAACCGGGACAGGGCCTACAATGAGCAGTTCTTC,CASSLNRDRAYNEQFF
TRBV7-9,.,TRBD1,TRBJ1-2,TGTGCCAGCAGCTTTCCGGGACAGGGACTTGGCGGCTACACCTTC,CASSFPGQGLGGYTF
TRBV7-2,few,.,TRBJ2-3,TGTGCCAGCAGCTTAGCCTTGGGGGCAGCCGATACGCAGTATTTT,CASSLALGAADTQYF
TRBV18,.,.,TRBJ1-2,TGTGCCAGCTCACTATCCGGGACACCTAACTATGGCTACACCTTC,CASSLSGTPNYGYTF
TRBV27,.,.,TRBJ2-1,TGTGCCAGCAGTTTATCCGGGAGCCATGAGCAGTTCTTC,CASSLSGSHEQFF
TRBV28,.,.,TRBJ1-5,TGTGCCAGCAACAACCGACAGAATCAGCCCCAGCATTTT,CASNNRQNQPQHF
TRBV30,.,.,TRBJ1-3,TGTGCCTGGAGTGGCGGAAACACCATATATTTT,CAWSGGNTIYF
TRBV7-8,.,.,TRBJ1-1,TGTGCCAGCAGGCAGATGGGGGAATTCCGGAACACTGAAGCTTTCTTT,CASRQMGEFRNTEAFF
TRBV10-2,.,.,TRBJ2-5,TGCGCCAGCGGGGAGACCCAGTACTTC,CASGETQYF
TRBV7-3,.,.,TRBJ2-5,TGTGCCAGCAGCGCTCAGGGAAGTGAAGAGACCCAGTACTTC,CASSAQGSEETQYF
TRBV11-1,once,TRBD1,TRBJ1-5,TGTGCCAGCAGCTTAGGGACGACCAGGGGGGATCAGCCCCAGCATTTT,CASSLGTTRGDQPQHF
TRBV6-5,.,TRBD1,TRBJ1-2,TGTGCCAGCAGTTACGTGACAGGGGGCTCCTATGGCTACACCTTC,CASSYVTGGSYGYTF
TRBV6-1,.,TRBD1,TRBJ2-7,TGTGCCAGCGCTCCGGGACAGGGATATCACGAGCAGTACTTC,CASAPGQGYHEQYF
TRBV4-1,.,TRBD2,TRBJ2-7,TGCGCCAGCAGCCAATCACATAGCGGGAGTTACGAGCAGTACTTC,CASSQSHSGSYEQYF
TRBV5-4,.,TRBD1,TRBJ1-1,TGTGCCAGCAGCGTGGGACAGGGGGCATCGTACACTGAAGCTTTCTTT,CASSVGQGASYTEAFF
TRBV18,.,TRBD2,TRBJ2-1,TGTGCCAGCTCACCTTTGGTAGGGAAAGGACTAGCTCACGTCAATGAGCAGTTCTTC,CASSPLVGKGLAHVNEQFF
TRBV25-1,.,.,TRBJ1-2,TGTGCCAGCAGTGAATTGGGACCCCAGGGAGGCTACACCTTC,CASSELGPQGGYTF
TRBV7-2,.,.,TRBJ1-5,TGTGCCAGCAGCTATGATAGCAATCAGCCCCAGCATTTT,CASSYDSNQPQHF
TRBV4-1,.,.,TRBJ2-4,TGCGCCAGCAGCCCGGGTGCCGTCCCAAACATTCAGTACTTC,CASSPGAVPNIQYF
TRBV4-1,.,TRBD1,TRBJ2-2,TGCGCCAGCAGCCAAGTACTTCAAACAGGGGGCACCGGGGAGCTGTTTTTT,CASSQVLQTGGTGELFF
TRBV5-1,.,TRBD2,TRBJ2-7,TGCGCCAGCAGCAAAGACCCAGGACTAGGCGCCTACGAGCAGTACTTC,CASSKDPGLGAYEQYF
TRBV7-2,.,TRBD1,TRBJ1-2,TGTGCCAGCAGCTTAGTGTCAGGGACAGAGTATGGCTACACCTTC,CASSLVSGTEYGYTF
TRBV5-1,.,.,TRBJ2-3,TGCGCCAGCAGCTCCGCCACTTCTCGGAATACGCAGTATTTT,CASSSATSRNTQYF
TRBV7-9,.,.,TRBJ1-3,TGTGCCAGCAGCTTAATTGCAGGGGCTGGAAACACCATATATTTT,CASSLIAGAGNTIYF
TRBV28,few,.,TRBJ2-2,TGTGCCGGCCAGACCGGGACGATTAACACCGGGGAGCTGTTTTTT,CAGQTGTINTGELFF
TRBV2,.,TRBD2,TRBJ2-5,TGTGCCAGCAGACCACGAGCGGGGGAGCAAGAGACCCAGTACTTC,CASRPRAGEQETQYF
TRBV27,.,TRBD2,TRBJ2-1,TGTGCCAGCAGTCTTACTAGCGGGGGGGACAATGAGCAGTTCTTC,CASSLTSGGDNEQFF
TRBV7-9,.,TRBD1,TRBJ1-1,TGTGCCAGCAGGCCCGGGACAGGGAACACTGAAGCTTTCTTT,CASRPGTGNTEAFF
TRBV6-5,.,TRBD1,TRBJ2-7,TGTGCCAGCAGCAAGAATCGACAGGGGAGCCACGAGCAGTACTTC,CASSKNRQGSHEQYF